Below, one T cell receptor (beta chain) is given with its context. Its antigen is not identified. Via MiXCR, TCRdb re-called the reads, giving one row per CDR3 protein. In the table there are 900,000 to 950,000 distinct CDR3 sequences, approximately 31% of which are singletons. This sample stems from a study of T cell repertoires in cytomegalovirus infection. Study context: As its CMV epitopes, the study selected recently identified HLA-C-restricted and well-studied HLA-B-restricted targets.

Looked up from germline, CDR1 is SEHNR and CDR2 is FQNEAQ (reference sequence). This CDR3 is built from 16 residues. The junction had 9 bases not matched to a gene; V was cut back by 5 bases and J by 0 bases. Study conclusions and caveats: Ex vivo, HLA-C-restricted CMV-specific TCR beta clonotypes prevailed over the rest of the response.

The V gene is TRBV7-9, the J gene TRBJ1-1, with 7 positions matching TRBD1. This clonotype was sampled from a human donor in good health (CMV status not recorded). Some clones in this sample may be carry-over from other donors' samples. The input for sequencing was cultured CD8+ T cells from PBMCs, taken from culture after CMV antigen stimulation. CDR3 sequence: CASSPSTGTVNTEAFF. The CDR3 nucleotides read TGTGCCAGCAGCCCGAGTACCGGGACAGTGAACACTGAAGCTTTCTTT.